The next 27 T cell receptor beta chains were all read from a single sample in a study of cytomegalovirus exposure and HLA in healthy donors. Sequencing used immunoSEQ multiplex PCR; TCRdb keeps in-frame clones, though not all of them. Here the sample spans under 250,000 clones, around nine tenths being singletons. The source material was PBMCs. Receptors originate from a woman aged 18-30 years in good health and CMV-seronegative.

The chain joins TRBV5-1 to TRBJ1-5; D ambiguous. This CDR3 has 16 residues. The V gene lost 0 bases and the J gene lost 7 bases, with 17 bases spanning the gap. Germline CDR1 reads SGHRS; CDR2 reads YFSETQ. Written as DNA, the CDR3 is TGCGCCAGCAGCTTGGAAGGCACTCGAACCGGGCAGCCCCAGCATTTT. It encodes CASSLEGTRTGQPQHF.

The chain recombines TRBV9 with TRBJ1-4, with 10 bases identical to TRBD1. This CDR3 comprises 17 residues. Germline-derived CDR1 and CDR2 are SGDLS and YYNGEE. V shed 2 bases and J 6 bases; nucleotides not matched to a gene: 10. CDR3 sequence: CASSVRDRGGEDEKLFF. The CDR3, as DNA: TGTGCCAGCAGCGTCCGGGACAGGGGAGGTGAGGATGAAAAACTGTTTTTT. The complete variable domain, with remaining parts taken from reference TRBV9 and TRBJ1-4, reads DSGVTQTPKHLITATGQRVTLRCSPRSGDLSVYWYQQSLDQGLQFLIQYYNGEERAKGNILERFSAQQFPDLHSELNLSSLELGDSALYFCASSVRDRGGEDEKLFFGSGTQLSVL.

This chain uses TRBV30 with TRBJ2-4; D might be TRBD2 (6 bases). Germline CDR1 is GTSNPN and CDR2 is SVGIG (reference sequence). The ends were cut back, 4 bases at V and 8 bases at J, with 18 bases in the middle. This CDR3 region has 14 residues. The CDR3 reads CAWMDGPWGDIQYF. The DNA for the CDR3 is TGTGCCTGGATGGATGGTCCCTGGGGGGACATTCAGTACTTC. The variable domain in full, with the rest retrieved from reference TRBV30 and TRBJ2-4, is SQTIHQWPATLVQPVGSPLSLECTVEGTSNPNLYWYRQAAGRGLQLLFYSVGIGQISSEVPQNLSASRPQDRQFILSSKKLLLSDSGFYLCAWMDGPWGDIQYFGAGTRLSVL.

The chain carries TRBV11-2 and TRBJ2-1; a possible D gene is TRBD1 (6 bases). The V gene's germline CDR1 is SGHAT and CDR2 FQNNGV. Trimming shortened V by 1 base and J by 6 bases, and 19 bases separated the two germline ends. The CDR3 is made up of 17 amino acids. The DNA for the CDR3 is TGTGCCAGCAGCTTAGGGCCCGCGAACAGGGTACGCAATGAGCAGTTCTTC. This gives the protein CASSLGPANRVRNEQFF.

The chain combines TRBV2 with TRBJ2-3; TRBD2 matches at 16 bases. The CDR3 is 17 amino acids. V trimming: 1 base; J trimming: 3 bases; junction bases outside the gene matches: 1. The germline CDR1 and CDR2 sequences are SNHLY and FYNNEI. CDR3 bases: TGTGCCAGCAGTGAAGGGGGACTAGCGGGAGGGACAGATACGCAGTATTTT. Protein product: CASSEGGLAGGTDTQYF.

The count of this clone is one. The rearrangement uses TRBV19 and TRBJ2-2; 7 bases line up with TRBD2. CDR1 and CDR2 (germline): LNHDA, SQIVND (reference sequence). The J segment lost 6 bases and the V segment lost 8 bases, leaving 6 bases of the junction unmatched. CDR3 length equals 13 residues. CDR3 protein: CASGAGYAGELFF. In DNA form, the CDR3 reads TGTGCCAGTGGAGCGGGATACGCCGGGGAGCTGTTTTTT.

CDR3 DNA: TGTGCCAGCAGCACCACACCACAGATAAACACTGAAGCTTTCTTT. It codes for CASSTTPQINTEAFF. The V call is TRBV9, the J call TRBJ1-1; D is unresolved. This CDR3 is 15 amino acids long. Trimming removed 4 bases from V and 2 bases from J, with 15 bases in between. Germline CDR1 SGDLS, CDR2 YYNGEE.

The chain uses TRBV5-1 and TRBJ2-1; 10 bases agree with TRBD2. Per germline, CDR1 SGHRS and CDR2 YFSETQ. The CDR3 is 15 amino acids. Trimming cost V 0 bases and J 8 bases; bases outside gene matches: 5. As DNA, the CDR3 is TGCGCCAGCAGCTTGGACAGCGGGAGGGCCCATGAGCAGTTCTTC. Its translation: CASSLDSGRAHEQFF.

The chain joins TRBV15 to TRBJ2-1; 7 bases are a match to TRBD2. Trimming at V came to 0 bases and at J to 8 bases, leaving 10 bases not matched to a gene. This CDR3 comprises 16 residues. Germline V lookup: CDR1 LNHNV, CDR2 YYDKDF (reference sequence). DNA of the CDR3: TGTGCCACCAGCAGAGATTTGGCTAGCGGAGGCCATGAGCAGTTCTTC. Protein: CATSRDLASGGHEQFF.

The rearrangement links TRBV7-3 to TRBJ2-3, with TRBD2 as a possible D gene (5 bases). The germline V and J ends were trimmed by 5 bases and 4 bases, with 10 bases remaining between them. The CDR3 length is 13 residues. Germline V gene data show CDR1 as SGHTA and CDR2 as FQGTGA. The CDR3 protein is CASSNRRADTQYF. For the CDR3, the DNA is TGTGCCAGCAGCAACCGGCGGGCAGATACGCAGTATTTT.

The chain carries TRBV29-1 and TRBJ2-5; D is perhaps TRBD1 (5 bases). This CDR3 comprises 12 residues. Germline V gives CDR1 SQVTM, CDR2 ANQGSEA. Trimming took 5 bases from V and 3 from J, leaving 10 bases between them. CDR3 region: CSVSGREETQYF. The CDR3 nucleotides read TGCAGCGTTTCGGGCAGGGAAGAGACCCAGTACTTC.

J is TRBJ2-1 and V is TRBV11-3, with a tentative D call TRBD1 (6 bases). Germline V gene sequence: CDR1 SGHNT, CDR2 YENEEA. Deletions cut 6 bases from V and 5 bases from J, with 14 bases between. CDR3 size: 14 residues. The CDR3 nucleotides read TGTGCCAGCAGTACCCGGACAGCCCACAATGAGCAGTTCTTC. Its translation: CASSTRTAHNEQFF.

This chain joins TRBV7-9 and TRBJ2-1; 10 bases map to TRBD2. Trimming cost V 5 bases and J 7 bases; bases outside gene matches: 20. Germline V gene data show CDR1 as SEHNR and CDR2 as FQNEAQ (reference sequence). The length of the CDR3 is 19 residues. CDR3 protein: CASSPGDRILAGDRNEQFF. In nucleotides, the CDR3 is TGTGCCAGCAGCCCAGGAGACCGAATTCTAGCGGGAGATAGGAATGAGCAGTTCTTC.

The chain employs TRBV4-1 and TRBJ1-5; D remains ambiguous. Trimming shortened V by 0 bases and J by 5 bases, and 14 bases separated the two germline ends. The CDR3 is 16 amino acids. The V gene's germline CDR1 is MGHRA and CDR2 YSYEKL. The DNA of the CDR3 is TGCGCCAGCAGCCAAGATCTTTTGCAGAGGGATCAGCCCCAGCATTTT. It yields the protein CASSQDLLQRDQPQHF.

V usage is TRBV11-2 and J usage is TRBJ1-1; tentative D call: TRBD1 (5 bases). V was trimmed by 6 bases and J by 1 base, leaving 9 bases between them. This CDR3 contains 13 residues. Germline values: CDR1 SGHAT, CDR2 FQNNGV. CDR3 DNA sequence: TGTGCCAGCAGGCGAACAGGGAACACTGAAGCTTTCTTT. Translated, it gives CASRRTGNTEAFF.

The chain joins TRBV27 to TRBJ2-7; 8 bases line up with TRBD1. Trimming took 5 bases from V and 7 from J; bases not matched to a gene: 7. The germline gives CDR1 MNHEY, CDR2 SMNVEV (reference sequence). The CDR3 extends over 13 amino acids. The CDR3 nucleotides read TGTGCCAGCAGTCGCCAGGGGGCTGGGGAGCAGTACTTC. It specifies CASSRQGAGEQYF.

The chain is built from TRBV28 and TRBJ2-1; 10 bases are shared with TRBD2. Germline loops: CDR1 MDHEN, CDR2 SYDVKM. The CDR3 contains 16 residues. V was pared by 4 bases and J by 4 bases, with 7 bases of the junction left unmatched. The CDR3: CASSSPGTSVYNEQFF. The CDR3 region has the DNA TGTGCCAGCAGTTCCCCCGGGACTAGCGTTTACAATGAGCAGTTCTTC.

The chain joins TRBV19 to TRBJ1-1; a possible D gene is TRBD1 (5 bases). V shed 6 bases and J shed 1 base, with 18 bases lying between them. The CDR3 extends over 16 amino acids. Germline V lookup: CDR1 LNHDA, CDR2 SQIVND (reference sequence). CDR3 DNA: TGTGCCAGTAGCGGGGGTCCGGGACGGCGGAACACTGAAGCTTTCTTT. It yields the protein CASSGGPGRRNTEAFF.

V gene TRBV28 combines with J gene TRBJ1-1, with 9 positions matching TRBD1. The length of the CDR3 is 14 residues. Germline V CDR1 and CDR2: MDHEN, SYDVKM. The junction had 9 bases not matched to a gene; V was cut back by 3 bases and J by 10 bases. The CDR3 protein is CASSLGQGGWVAFF. CDR3 nucleotides: TGTGCCAGCAGTTTGGGACAGGGCGGATGGGTAGCTTTCTTT.

The V and J genes are TRBV5-8 and TRBJ1-1; D is perhaps TRBD1 (6 bases). CDR3 length: 15 amino acids. Trimming shortened V by 4 bases and J by 5 bases, and 18 bases separated the two germline ends. Germline loops: CDR1 SGHTS, CDR2 YDEGEE. CDR3 nucleotide sequence: TGTGCCAGCAGCCTCCGTACAGGGTCGAAAACTGAAGCTTTCTTT. It is translated as CASSLRTGSKTEAFF.

The J gene is TRBJ1-3, the V gene TRBV27, with D tentatively TRBD1 (6 bases). Trimming removed 7 bases from V and 1 base from J, with 20 bases in between. Germline V gene data show CDR1 as MNHEY and CDR2 as SMNVEV (reference sequence). The CDR3 is 17 amino acids. CDR3 protein: CASNLRTANHSGNTIYF. CDR3 sequence (DNA): TGTGCCAGCAACTTACGGACAGCGAACCATTCTGGAAACACCATATATTTT.

This clone was observed a handful of times. The chain has TRBV5-1 and TRBJ1-2; 7 nucleotides match TRBD1. The CDR3 runs to 15 residues. CDR1 is SGHRS and CDR2 is YFSETQ in the germline V gene. J gave up 8 bases and V 6 bases, and 16 bases lay outside the gene matches. Here the CDR3 reads CASMGQPGSPRGYTF. The CDR3 DNA reads as TGCGCCAGCATGGGACAGCCGGGGAGCCCGCGGGGCTACACCTTC.

The V call is TRBV27, the J call TRBJ1-4; TRBD1 agrees at 8 bases. The CDR3 is 14 amino acids. V was pared by 6 bases and J by 4 bases, with 4 bases of the junction left unmatched. Germline CDR1 is MNHEY and CDR2 is SMNVEV (reference sequence). DNA for the CDR3: TGTGCCAGCAGCAGGACAGGGAATAATGAAAAACTGTTTTTT. It specifies CASSRTGNNEKLFF.

This clone was observed a few times. The chain combines TRBV7-6 with TRBJ2-7, with TRBD1 matching 8 bases. CDR1 and CDR2 from the germline V gene are SGHVS and FNYEAQ. J was trimmed by 1 base and V by 2 bases; bases with no gene match: 4. The CDR3 spans 15 residues. The CDR3 is CASSLRQGPSYEQYF. CDR3 bases: TGTGCCAGCAGCTTACGACAGGGGCCTTCCTACGAGCAGTACTTC.

V is TRBV30 and J is TRBJ1-1; D call uncertain. Deletions cut 0 bases from V and 0 bases from J, with 5 bases between. The germline CDR1 and CDR2 sequences are GTSNPN and SVGIG (reference sequence). There are 13 residues in the CDR3. DNA for the CDR3: TGTGCCTGGAGTGTGTCGGTGAACACTGAAGCTTTCTTT. This encodes CAWSVSVNTEAFF.

The table lists this clone with a few counts. J is TRBJ1-5 and V is TRBV5-5; weak D call: TRBD1 (5 bases). The CDR3 consists of 16 residues. Trimming took off 0 bases at V and 0 bases at J, with 10 bases between the two ends. The germline CDR1 and CDR2 sequences are SGHKS and YYEKEE (reference sequence). CDR3 sequence: CASSLAGGYSNQPQHF. The CDR3, as DNA: TGTGCCAGCAGCTTGGCGGGGGGGTATAGCAATCAGCCCCAGCATTTT.

V usage is TRBV28 and J usage is TRBJ1-5; D might be TRBD1 (5 bases). Between the trimmed V and J ends, which lost 6 bases and 4 bases, there was a span of 13 bases. There are 14 residues in the CDR3. Germline-derived CDR1 and CDR2 are MDHEN and SYDVKM. CDR3: CASSPGQDNQPQHF. In nucleotides, the CDR3 is TGTGCCAGCAGCCCCGGACAAGATAATCAGCCCCAGCATTTT.